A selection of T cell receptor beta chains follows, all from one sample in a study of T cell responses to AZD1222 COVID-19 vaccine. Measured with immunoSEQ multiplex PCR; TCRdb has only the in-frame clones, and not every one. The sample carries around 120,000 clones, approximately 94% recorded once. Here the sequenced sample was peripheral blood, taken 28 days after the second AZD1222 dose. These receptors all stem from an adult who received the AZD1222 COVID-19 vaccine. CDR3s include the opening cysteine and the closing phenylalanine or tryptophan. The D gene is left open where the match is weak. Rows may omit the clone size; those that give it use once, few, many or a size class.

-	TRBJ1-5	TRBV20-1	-	TGCAGTGCTAGTGTACGTGAAATCGAGCCCCAGCATTTT	CSASVREIEPQHF
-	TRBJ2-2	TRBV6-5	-	TGTGCCAGCAGTTTGACGGGCACCGGGGAGCTGTTTTTT	CASSLTGTGELFF
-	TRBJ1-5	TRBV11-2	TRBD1	TGTGCCAGCAGCATCAGGGGGGGTCGGCCCCAGCATTTT	CASSIRGGRPQHF
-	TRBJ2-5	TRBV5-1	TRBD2	TGCGCCAGCAGACCGGGGGGTTACCAAGAGACCCAGTACTTC	CASRPGGYQETQYF
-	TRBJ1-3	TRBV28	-	TGTGCCAGCAGTTCAAACACCATATATTTT	CASSSNTIYF
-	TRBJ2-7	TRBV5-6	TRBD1	TGTGCCAGCGGGACAGTAGCCTACGAGCAGTACTTC	CASGTVAYEQYF
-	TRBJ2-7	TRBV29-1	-	TGCAGCGTTGAAGGGGGGGTTGGGTCCTACGAGCAGTACTTC	CSVEGGVGSYEQYF
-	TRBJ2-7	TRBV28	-	TGTGCCAGCAGTCCCGGAGTTGAGCAGTACTTC	CASSPGVEQYF
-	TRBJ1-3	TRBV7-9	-	TGTGCCAGCAGACACAAATCTGGAAACACCATATATTTT	CASRHKSGNTIYF
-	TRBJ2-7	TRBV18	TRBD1	TGTGCCAGCTCACCAAACACAGGGGGCCTTAACGAGCAGTACTTC	CASSPNTGGLNEQYF
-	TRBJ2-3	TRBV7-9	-	TGTGCCAGCAGCTTAGGACAGAAGACGCAGTATTTT	CASSLGQKTQYF
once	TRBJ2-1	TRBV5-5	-	TGTGCCAGCAGCTTTGCGCAGGGAAATGAGCAGTTCTTC	CASSFAQGNEQFF
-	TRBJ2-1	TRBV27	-	TGTGCCAGCACCCTCACACGCTGGGGGAGACAGTTTAATGAGCAGTTCTTC	CASTLTRWGRQFNEQFF
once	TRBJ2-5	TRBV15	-	TGTGCCACCAGCAGAGAGCCGGGAGAGACCCAGTACTTC	CATSREPGETQYF
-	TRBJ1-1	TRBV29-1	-	TGCAGCGTTGAAGAAATCTACACTGAAGCTTTCTTT	CSVEEIYTEAFF
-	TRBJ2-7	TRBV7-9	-	TGTGCCAGCAGCCTCGAGATTTACGAGCAGTACTTC	CASSLEIYEQYF